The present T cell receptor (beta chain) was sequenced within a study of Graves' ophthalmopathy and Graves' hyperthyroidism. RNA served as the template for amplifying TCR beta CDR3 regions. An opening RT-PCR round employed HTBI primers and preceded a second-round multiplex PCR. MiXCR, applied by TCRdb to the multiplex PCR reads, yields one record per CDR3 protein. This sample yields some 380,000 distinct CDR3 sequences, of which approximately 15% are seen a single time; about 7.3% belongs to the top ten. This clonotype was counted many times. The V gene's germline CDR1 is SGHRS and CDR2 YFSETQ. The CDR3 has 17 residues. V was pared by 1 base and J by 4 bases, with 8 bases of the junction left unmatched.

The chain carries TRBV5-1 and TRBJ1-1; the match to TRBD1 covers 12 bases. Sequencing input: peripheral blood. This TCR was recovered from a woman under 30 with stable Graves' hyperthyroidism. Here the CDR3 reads CASSLYRDRGLFTEAFF. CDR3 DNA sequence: TGCGCCAGCAGCTTGTATCGGGACAGGGGGCTTTTCACTGAAGCTTTCTTT.